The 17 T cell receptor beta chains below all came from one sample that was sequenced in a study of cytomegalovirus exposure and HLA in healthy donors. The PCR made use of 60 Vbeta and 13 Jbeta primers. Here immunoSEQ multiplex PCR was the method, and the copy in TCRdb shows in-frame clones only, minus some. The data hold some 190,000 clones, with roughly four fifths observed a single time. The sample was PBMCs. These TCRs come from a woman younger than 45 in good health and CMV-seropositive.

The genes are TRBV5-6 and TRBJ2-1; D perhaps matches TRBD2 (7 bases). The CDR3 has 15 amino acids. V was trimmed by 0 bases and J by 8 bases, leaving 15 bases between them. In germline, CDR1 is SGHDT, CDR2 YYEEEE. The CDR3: CASSLAAGAMDEQFF. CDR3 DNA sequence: TGTGCCAGCAGCTTGGCGGCGGGGGCGATGGATGAGCAGTTCTTC. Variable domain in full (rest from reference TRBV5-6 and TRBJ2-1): DAGVTQSPTHLIKTRGQQVTLRCSPKSGHDTVSWYQQALGQGPQFIFQYYEEEERQRGNFPDRFSGHQFPNYSSELNVNALLLGDSALYLCASSLAAGAMDEQFFGPGTRLTVL.

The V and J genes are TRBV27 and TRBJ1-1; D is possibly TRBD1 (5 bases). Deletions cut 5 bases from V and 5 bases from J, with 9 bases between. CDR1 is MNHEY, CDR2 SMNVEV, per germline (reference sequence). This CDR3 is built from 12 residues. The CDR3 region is CASSRGTTEAFF. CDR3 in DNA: TGTGCCAGCAGTAGGGGTACTACTGAAGCTTTCTTT.

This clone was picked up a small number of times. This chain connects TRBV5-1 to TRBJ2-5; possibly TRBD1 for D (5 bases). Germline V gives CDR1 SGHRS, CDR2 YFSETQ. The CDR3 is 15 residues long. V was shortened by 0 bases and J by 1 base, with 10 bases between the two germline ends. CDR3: CASSLGRAPQETQYF. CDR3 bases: TGCGCCAGCAGCTTGGGCAGGGCCCCCCAAGAGACCCAGTACTTC.

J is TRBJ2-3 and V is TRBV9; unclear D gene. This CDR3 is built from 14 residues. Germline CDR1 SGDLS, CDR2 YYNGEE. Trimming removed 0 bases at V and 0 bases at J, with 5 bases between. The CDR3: CASSVETSTDTQYF. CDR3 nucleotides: TGTGCCAGCAGCGTAGAGACTAGCACAGATACGCAGTATTTT.

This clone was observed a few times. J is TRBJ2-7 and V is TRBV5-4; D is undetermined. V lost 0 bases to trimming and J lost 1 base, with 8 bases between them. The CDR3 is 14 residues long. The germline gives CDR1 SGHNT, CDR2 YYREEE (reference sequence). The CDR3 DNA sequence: TGTGCCAGCAGCTTGGGAGGTGCTTCCTACGAGCAGTACTTC. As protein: CASSLGGASYEQYF.

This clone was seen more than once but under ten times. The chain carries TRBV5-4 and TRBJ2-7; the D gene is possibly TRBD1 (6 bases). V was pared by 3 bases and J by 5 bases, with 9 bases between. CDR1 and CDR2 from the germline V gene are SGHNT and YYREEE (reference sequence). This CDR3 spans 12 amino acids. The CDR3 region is CASSSGVNEQYF. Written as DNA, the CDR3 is TGTGCCAGCAGCTCAGGGGTAAACGAGCAGTACTTC.

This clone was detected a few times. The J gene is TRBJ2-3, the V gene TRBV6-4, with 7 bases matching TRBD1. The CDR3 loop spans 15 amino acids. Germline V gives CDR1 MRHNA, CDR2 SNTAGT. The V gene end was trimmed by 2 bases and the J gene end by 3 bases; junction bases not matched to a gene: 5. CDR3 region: CASSDGLTGTDTQYF. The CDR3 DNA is TGTGCCAGCAGTGACGGATTGACAGGGACAGATACGCAGTATTTT.

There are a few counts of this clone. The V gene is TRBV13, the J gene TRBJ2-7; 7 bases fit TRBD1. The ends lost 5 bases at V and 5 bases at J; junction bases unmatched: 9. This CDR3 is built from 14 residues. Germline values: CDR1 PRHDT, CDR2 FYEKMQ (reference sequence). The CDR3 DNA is TGTGCCAGCAGCATGACAGGGTCGGCCCACGAGCAGTACTTC. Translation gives CASSMTGSAHEQYF. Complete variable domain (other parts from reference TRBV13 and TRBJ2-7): AAGVIQSPRHLIKEKRETATLKCYPIPRHDTVYWYQQGPGQDPQFLISFYEKMQSDKGSIPDRFSAQQFSDYHSELNMSSLELGDSALYFCASSMTGSAHEQYFGPGTRLTVT.

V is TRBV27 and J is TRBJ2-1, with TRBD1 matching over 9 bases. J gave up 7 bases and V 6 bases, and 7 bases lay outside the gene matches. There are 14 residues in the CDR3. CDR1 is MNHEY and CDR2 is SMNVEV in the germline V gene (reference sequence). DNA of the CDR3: TGTGCCAGCAGCCCGGGACAGGGAGGGAATGAGCAGTTCTTC. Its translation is CASSPGQGGNEQFF.

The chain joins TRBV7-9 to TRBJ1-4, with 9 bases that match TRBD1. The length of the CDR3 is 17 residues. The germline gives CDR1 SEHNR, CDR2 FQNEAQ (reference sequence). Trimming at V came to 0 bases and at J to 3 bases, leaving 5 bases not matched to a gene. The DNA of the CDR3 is TGTGCCAGCAGCTTAGCCACAGGGGGCTGGGCTAATGAAAAACTGTTTTTT. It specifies CASSLATGGWANEKLFF. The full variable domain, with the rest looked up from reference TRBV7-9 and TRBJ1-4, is DTGVSQNPRHKITKRGQNVTFRCDPISEHNRLYWYRQTLGQGPEFLTYFQNEAQLEKSRLLSDRFSAERPKGSFSTLEIQRTEQGDSAMYLCASSLATGGWANEKLFFGSGTQLSVL.

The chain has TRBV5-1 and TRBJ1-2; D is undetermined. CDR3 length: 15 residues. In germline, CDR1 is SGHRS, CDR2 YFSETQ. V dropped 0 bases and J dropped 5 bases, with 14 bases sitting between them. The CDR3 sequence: CASSLGRPVVYGYTF. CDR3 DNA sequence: TGCGCCAGCAGCTTGGGCAGGCCTGTCGTATATGGCTACACCTTC.

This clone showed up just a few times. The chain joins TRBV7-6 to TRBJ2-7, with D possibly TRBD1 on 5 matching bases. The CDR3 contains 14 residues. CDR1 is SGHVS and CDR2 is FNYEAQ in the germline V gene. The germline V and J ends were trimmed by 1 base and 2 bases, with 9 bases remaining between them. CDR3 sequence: CASSLGETAYEQYF. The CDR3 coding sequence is TGTGCCAGCAGCTTAGGTGAGACAGCCTACGAGCAGTACTTC.

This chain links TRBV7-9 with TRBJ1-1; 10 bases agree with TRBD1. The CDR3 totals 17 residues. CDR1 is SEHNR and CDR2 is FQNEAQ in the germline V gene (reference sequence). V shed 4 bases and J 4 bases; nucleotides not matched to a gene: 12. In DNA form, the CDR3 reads TGTGCCAGCAGCTCCCTATTCCCGGACAGGGGGTCCACTGAAGCTTTCTTT. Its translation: CASSSLFPDRGSTEAFF.

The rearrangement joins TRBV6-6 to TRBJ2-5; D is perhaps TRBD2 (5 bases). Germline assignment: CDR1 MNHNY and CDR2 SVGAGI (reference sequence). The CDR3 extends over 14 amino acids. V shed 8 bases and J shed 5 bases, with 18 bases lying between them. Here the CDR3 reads CASFSPGSGETQYF. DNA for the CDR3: TGTGCCAGCTTTAGCCCGGGCTCGGGGGAGACCCAGTACTTC.

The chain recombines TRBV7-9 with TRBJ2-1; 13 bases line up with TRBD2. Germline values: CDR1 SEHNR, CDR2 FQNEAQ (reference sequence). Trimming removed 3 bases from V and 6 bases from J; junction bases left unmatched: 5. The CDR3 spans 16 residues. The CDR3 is CASSFPTSGRVNEQFF. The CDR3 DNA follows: TGTGCCAGCAGCTTCCCTACTAGCGGGAGGGTCAATGAGCAGTTCTTC.

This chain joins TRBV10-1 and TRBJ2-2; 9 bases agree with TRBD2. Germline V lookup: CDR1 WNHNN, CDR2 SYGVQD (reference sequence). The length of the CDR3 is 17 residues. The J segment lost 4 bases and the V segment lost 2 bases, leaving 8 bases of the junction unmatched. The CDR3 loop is CASSERIAGVGTGELFF. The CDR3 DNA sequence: TGCGCCAGCAGTGAGCGGATAGCGGGAGTGGGCACCGGGGAGCTGTTTTTT.

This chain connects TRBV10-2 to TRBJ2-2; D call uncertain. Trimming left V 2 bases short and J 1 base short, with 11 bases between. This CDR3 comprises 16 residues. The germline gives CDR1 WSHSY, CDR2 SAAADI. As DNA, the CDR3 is TGCGCCAGCAGTGAGGTGGTAGCACTGAACACCGGGGAGCTGTTTTTT. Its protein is CASSEVVALNTGELFF.